These 31 T cell receptor beta chains were sequenced from one sample in a study of shared clonotypes between healthy human individuals. Naive CD8 cells comprised CD45RO-negative, CCR7-positively selected cells, excluding terminally differentiated effector memory CD45RA+ cells. The repertoire was sequenced with immunoSEQ multiplex PCR; TCRdb's copy has only in-frame clones and lacks some. The table lists approximately 740,000 clones, 80% to 95% of them singletons, with around 24% in the top ten. The sequenced sample consisted of naive CD8+ T cells sorted from blood. All receptors derive from a man aged 25-40 years in good health.

As concerns this clone: Other nucleotide sequences from this sample produce the same CDR3. This chain uses TRBV28 with TRBJ1-2, with D uncertain. Germline CDR1 MDHEN, CDR2 SYDVKM. V was pared by 6 bases and J by 2 bases, with 4 bases between. The CDR3 consists of 11 residues. The CDR3 sequence: CASSSNYGYTF. In DNA form, the CDR3 reads TGTGCCAGCAGCTCGAACTATGGCTACACCTTC.

This CDR3 reads CASSQFPGLVNNEQFF. CDR3 nucleotide sequence: TGCGCCAGCAGCCAATTCCCGGGACTAGTGAACAATGAGCAGTTCTTC. The chain links TRBV4-1 to TRBJ2-1; 8 bases line up with TRBD2. The junction had 8 bases not matched to a gene; V was cut back by 2 bases and J by 5 bases. Per the germline V gene, CDR1 is MGHRA and CDR2 is YSYEKL. The CDR3 is 16 residues long.

The J gene is TRBJ2-1, the V gene TRBV2; no clear D. V shed 8 bases and J shed 5 bases, with 13 bases lying between them. This CDR3 is 13 amino acids long. Germline V lookup: CDR1 SNHLY, CDR2 FYNNEI. The CDR3 nucleotides are TGTGCCAGCTGCTTAGGGCGGAACAATGAGCAGTTCTTC. It encodes CASCLGRNNEQFF.

This chain connects TRBV27 to TRBJ2-5; possibly TRBD1 for D (5 bases). The CDR3 totals 14 residues. Germline V CDR1 and CDR2: MNHEY, SMNVEV (reference sequence). Trimming cost V 4 bases and J 2 bases, with 11 bases left between them. DNA of the CDR3: TGTGCCAGCAGTTACGGCGCAGGGCAAGAGACCCAGTACTTC. Protein sequence: CASSYGAGQETQYF.

A note on this clone: Other DNA sequences in this sample translate to the same CDR3. This sequence joins TRBV7-9 and TRBJ2-1; D tentatively reads TRBD1 or TRBD2 (5 bases each). The CDR3 is made up of 11 amino acids. CDR1 and CDR2 (germline): SEHNR, FQNEAQ (reference sequence). The V end was cut by 5 bases, the J end by 9 bases, with 8 bases between. In DNA form, the CDR3 reads TGTGCCAGCAGCCGGGGCGGTGAGCAGTTCTTC. Protein: CASSRGGEQFF.

The V gene is TRBV6-6, the J gene TRBJ1-2; the D is unclear. Germline CDR1 and CDR2: MNHNY and SVGAGI (reference sequence). The CDR3 contains 12 residues. V gave up 4 bases and J gave up 8 bases, with 11 bases separating them. In DNA form, the CDR3 reads TGTGCCAGCAGTTCGGGGTTGCTCGGCTACACCTTC. Protein: CASSSGLLGYTF.

A remark on this clone: Other nucleotide sequences in the sample specify the same CDR3. The V gene is TRBV7-9, the J gene TRBJ2-1, with D possibly matching TRBD2 (5 bases). The length of the CDR3 is 12 residues. Trimming removed 3 bases from V and 7 bases from J, with 7 bases in between. Germline V gene data show CDR1 as SEHNR and CDR2 as FQNEAQ (reference sequence). CDR3 nucleotides: TGTGCCAGCAGCTTGGGAGTAAATGAGCAGTTCTTC. Its protein product is CASSLGVNEQFF.

This chain uses TRBV15 with TRBJ1-2; D is perhaps TRBD1 (5 bases). The CDR3 length is 15 residues. Per the germline V gene, CDR1 is LNHNV and CDR2 is YYDKDF (reference sequence). V shed 2 bases and J shed 0 bases, with 10 bases lying between them. The CDR3 sequence is CATSRLRGTNYGYTF. Here the CDR3 DNA reads TGTGCCACCAGCAGACTTAGGGGCACTAACTATGGCTACACCTTC.

This clone was recorded only once. The chain carries TRBV27 and TRBJ2-1; TRBD2 agrees at 7 bases. Germline V CDR1 and CDR2: MNHEY, SMNVEV (reference sequence). V dropped 5 bases and J dropped 0; count of bases not matched to a gene: 13. This CDR3 is 18 amino acids long. The CDR3 loop reads CASSGGGGRPNSYNEQFF. The CDR3 nucleotides read TGTGCCAGCAGTGGCGGTGGCGGGAGACCCAACTCCTACAATGAGCAGTTCTTC.

This CDR3 is CASSFQGAANTEAFF. CDR3 DNA: TGCGCCAGCAGCTTCCAGGGGGCAGCGAACACTGAAGCTTTCTTT. V is TRBV4-1 and J is TRBJ1-1; 8 bases align to TRBD1. CDR3 size: 15 residues. J gave up 1 base and V 5 bases, and 6 bases lay outside the gene matches. Germline CDR1 and CDR2: MGHRA and YSYEKL.

V gene TRBV25-1 combines with J gene TRBJ1-1, with D tentatively TRBD1 (5 bases). The CDR3 sequence is 14 residues long. V was trimmed by 1 base and J by 4 bases, leaving 10 bases between them. The germline V gene encodes CDR1 MGHDK and CDR2 SYGVNS. This CDR3 is CASSELWGLTEAFF. The CDR3 coding sequence is TGTGCCAGCAGTGAATTATGGGGACTCACTGAAGCTTTCTTT.

This clone appeared a few times. The V and J genes are TRBV7-9 and TRBJ2-2; D unresolved. The CDR3 is 11 residues long. Germline CDR1 is SEHNR and CDR2 is FQNEAQ (reference sequence). V lost 1 base to trimming and J lost 7 bases, with 1 base between them. The chain's CDR3 is CASSLDGELFF. CDR3 sequence (DNA): TGTGCCAGCAGCTTAGACGGGGAGCTGTTTTTT.

The gene calls are TRBV6-4 and TRBJ2-7; 10 bases are shared with TRBD1. From germline, CDR1 is MRHNA and CDR2 SNTAGT. The CDR3 loop spans 17 amino acids. Unmatched junction bases numbered 19, after V lost 8 bases and J lost 6 bases. Here the CDR3 reads CASLPGQGSQMVCEQYF. As DNA, the CDR3 is TGTGCCAGCCTCCCGGGACAGGGGTCGCAGATGGTTTGCGAGCAGTACTTC.

CDR3 DNA: TGTGCCAGCAGCTTGACTAGCGGGCCTCATCACACCGTCGCAGATACGCAGTATTTT. It specifies CASSLTSGPHHTVADTQYF. The chain carries TRBV7-3 and TRBJ2-3; 10 bases are a match to TRBD2. The trim removed 3 bases at V and 4 bases at J, leaving 16 bases unmatched. This CDR3 spans 19 amino acids. Germline CDR1 is SGHTA and CDR2 is FQGTGA.

The rearrangement uses TRBV28 and TRBJ2-7; no clear D gene. The germline V and J ends were trimmed by 1 base and 2 bases, with 21 bases remaining between them. Germline loops: CDR1 MDHEN, CDR2 SYDVKM. The CDR3 is made up of 18 amino acids. CDR3 residues: CASSLYIVRAERPYEQYF. The CDR3 nucleotides are TGTGCCAGCAGTTTATATATTGTTAGGGCAGAAAGGCCCTACGAGCAGTACTTC.

This clone was seen once. The chain is built from TRBV27 and TRBJ2-3, with a weak D call TRBD2 (6 bases). Germline CDR1 reads MNHEY; CDR2 reads SMNVEV (reference sequence). This CDR3 comprises 14 residues. Trimming left V 5 bases short and J 1 base short, with 10 bases between. The chain's CDR3 is CASSPGTRTDTQYF. The CDR3 coding sequence is TGTGCCAGCAGTCCCGGGACTCGCACAGATACGCAGTATTTT.

This chain uses TRBV27 with TRBJ1-5; D perhaps matches TRBD1 (5 bases). The CDR3 extends over 15 amino acids. Germline V gene lookup returns CDR1 MNHEY and CDR2 SMNVEV (reference sequence). V was clipped by 6 bases and J by 8 bases, with 20 bases between them. The CDR3 sequence: CASRWGGEGMEPQHF. As DNA, the CDR3 is TGTGCCAGCAGATGGGGGGGTGAGGGTATGGAGCCCCAGCATTTT.

This rearrangement joins TRBV6-5 to TRBJ2-7, with 14 bases aligning to TRBD2. The CDR3 runs to 16 residues. The junction had 6 bases not matched to a gene; V was cut back by 4 bases and J by 4 bases. Germline CDR1 and CDR2: MNHEY and SVGAGI. CDR3 sequence reads: CASSSGTSGRMYEQYF. The CDR3 region has the DNA TGTGCCAGCAGTTCCGGGACTAGCGGGAGAATGTACGAGCAGTACTTC.

The chain combines TRBV7-9 with TRBJ2-5; D is unclear. The CDR3 is 12 residues long. In germline, CDR1 is SEHNR, CDR2 FQNEAQ (reference sequence). Between the trimmed V and J ends, which lost 4 bases and 5 bases, there was a span of 8 bases. The chain's CDR3 is CASSSRPETQYF. The CDR3 DNA sequence: TGTGCCAGCAGCTCTCGCCCCGAGACCCAGTACTTC. Combining the CDR3 with reference TRBV7-9 and TRBJ2-5 gives the whole variable domain DTGVSQNPRHKITKRGQNVTFRCDPISEHNRLYWYRQTLGQGPEFLTYFQNEAQLEKSRLLSDRFSAERPKGSFSTLEIQRTEQGDSAMYLCASSSRPETQYFGPGTRLLVL.

The V gene is TRBV15, the J gene TRBJ2-5, with TRBD2 matching over 13 bases. The CDR3 is made up of 15 amino acids. With 3 bases clipped from V and 6 bases from J, the junction kept 4 bases outside the gene matches. The germline V gene encodes CDR1 LNHNV and CDR2 YYDKDF (reference sequence). The CDR3 DNA is TGTGCCACCAGCAGCCGGACTAGCGGGAGAAAGACCCAGTACTTC. Translation: CATSSRTSGRKTQYF.

The genes are TRBV11-2 and TRBJ2-5; D gene ambiguous. This CDR3 region has 12 residues. Germline values: CDR1 SGHAT, CDR2 FQNNGV. V lost 5 bases and J lost 3, with 7 bases in between. Here the CDR3 DNA reads TGTGCCAGCAGCCAGCTAGAAGAGACCCAGTACTTC. Its translation is CASSQLEETQYF. The complete variable domain, with remaining parts taken from reference TRBV11-2 and TRBJ2-5, reads EAGVAQSPRYKIIEKRQSVAFWCNPISGHATLYWYQQILGQGPKLLIQFQNNGVVDDSQLPKDRFSAERLKGVDSTLKIQPAKLEDSAVYLCASSQLEETQYFGPGTRLLVL.

The rearrangement joins TRBV7-9 to TRBJ2-7; weak D call: TRBD1 (6 bases). The CDR3 runs to 13 residues. CDR1 and CDR2 from the germline V gene are SEHNR and FQNEAQ (reference sequence). Trimming removed 6 bases from V and 2 bases from J, with 11 bases in between. The CDR3, as DNA: TGTGCCAGCAGGGGGGCAGTTACCTACGAGCAGTACTTC. Translating it yields CASRGAVTYEQYF.

The rearrangement links TRBV27 to TRBJ2-6; TRBD1 agrees at 9 bases. After removal of 3 bases from V and 0 bases from J, the junction contained 12 bases not matched to a gene. Germline values: CDR1 MNHEY, CDR2 SMNVEV (reference sequence). The CDR3 contains 20 residues. CDR3: CASSFIRRTGDLSGANVLTF. The DNA of the CDR3 is TGTGCCAGCAGTTTCATCCGACGGACAGGGGACCTCTCTGGGGCCAACGTCCTGACTTTC.

The rearrangement links TRBV9 to TRBJ2-7, with 7 bases lining up with TRBD1. The CDR3 length is 15 residues. Trimming cost V 0 bases and J 5 bases; bases outside gene matches: 8. Per the germline V gene, CDR1 is SGDLS and CDR2 is YYNGEE. Here the CDR3 reads CASSVGGRTGDEQYF. CDR3 bases: TGTGCCAGCAGCGTAGGAGGTAGGACAGGTGACGAGCAGTACTTC. Combining the CDR3 with reference TRBV9 and TRBJ2-7 gives the whole variable domain DSGVTQTPKHLITATGQRVTLRCSPRSGDLSVYWYQQSLDQGLQFLIQYYNGEERAKGNILERFSAQQFPDLHSELNLSSLELGDSALYFCASSVGGRTGDEQYFGPGTRLTVT.

CDR3 amino acids: CASSEGQDTPETQYF. The CDR3, as DNA: TGTGCCAGCAGCGAGGGACAGGACACCCCAGAGACCCAGTACTTC. V and J are TRBV9 and TRBJ2-5, with 8 bases fitting TRBD1. Looked up from germline, CDR1 is SGDLS and CDR2 is YYNGEE. V lost 3 bases to trimming and J lost 4 bases; unmatched junction nucleotides: 8. The CDR3 is made up of 15 amino acids.

V and J are TRBV9 and TRBJ2-5, with 9 nucleotides matching TRBD1. There are 13 residues in the CDR3. Per germline, CDR1 SGDLS and CDR2 YYNGEE. The V and J ends lost 7 bases and 4 bases, in that order; junction bases with no gene match: 5. CDR3 bases: TGTGCCAGCGGGACAGGGAATAGAGAGACCCAGTACTTC. Its protein product is CASGTGNRETQYF.

This chain joins TRBV28 and TRBJ2-7; D perhaps matches TRBD2 (5 bases). The CDR3 loop spans 13 amino acids. CDR1 MDHEN and CDR2 SYDVKM come from the germline V gene. Trimming cost V 6 bases and J 6 bases, with 15 bases left between them. The CDR3 coding sequence is TGTGCCAGCAGCACGGGATCCCTGGGCGAGCAGTACTTC. This encodes CASSTGSLGEQYF.

This clone was found a few times. The chain is built from TRBV28 and TRBJ2-7, with 10 bases identical to TRBD2. V lost 4 bases to trimming and J lost 2 bases; unmatched junction nucleotides: 8. This CDR3 contains 16 residues. The V gene's germline CDR1 is MDHEN and CDR2 SYDVKM. The CDR3 loop is CASSYTSGTNAYEQYF. The DNA of the CDR3 is TGTGCCAGCAGTTACACTAGCGGGACCAACGCCTACGAGCAGTACTTC.

Regarding this clone: This specimen includes other DNA sequences encoding the same CDR3. The chain carries TRBV27 and TRBJ2-7; D is unclear. Trimming cost V 0 bases and J 3 bases, with 6 bases left between them. This CDR3 spans 13 amino acids. The germline V gene has CDR1 MNHEY and CDR2 SMNVEV (reference sequence). The DNA for the CDR3 is TGTGCCAGCAGTTTATCCCGCAGCTACGAGCAGTACTTC. Amino acids: CASSLSRSYEQYF.

The V and J genes are TRBV7-9 and TRBJ2-1; 8 bases fit TRBD1. The CDR3 has 16 residues. V lost 1 base to trimming and J lost 7 bases; unmatched junction nucleotides: 9. Per germline, CDR1 SEHNR and CDR2 FQNEAQ (reference sequence). CDR3 DNA: TGTGCCAGCAGCTTAGATCACCGGAACAGGGGGAATGAGCAGTTCTTC. Its protein is CASSLDHRNRGNEQFF.

This sequence joins TRBV29-1 and TRBJ2-1; D not certain. Germline V lookup: CDR1 SQVTM, CDR2 ANQGSEA. CDR3 length equals 18 residues. V was shortened by 1 base and J by 3 bases, with 22 bases between the two germline ends. In DNA, the CDR3 is TGCAGCGTTGAAGGTCAGAAGGAACGAAGACGGATCTACAATGAGCAGTTCTTC. Translation gives CSVEGQKERRRIYNEQFF.